This TCR beta chain derives from a study of blood T cell repertoires in COVID-19. As handled by the study authors: Estimation of nucleated cell counts was performed using reference gene primer amplification. Libraries were prepared by immunoSEQ multiplex PCR; TCRdb keeps only in-frame clonotypes and omits some of them. For V, J and clone size, that table is used; D and trimming come from the DNA. Of roughly 340,000 clones detected, about 90% appear once; the ten largest clones hold roughly 3.5%. Sequenced: peripheral blood. The receptor was isolated from a woman aged 18-29 years who had recovered from COVID-19.

The CDR3 sequence is CASSLFGKETQYF. CDR3 sequence (DNA): TGTGCCAGCAGCTTGTTCGGTAAAGAGACCCAGTACTTC. The rearrangement joins TRBV5-4 to TRBJ2-5; no clear D. V was shortened by 1 base and J by 3 bases, with 7 bases between the two germline ends. In germline, CDR1 is SGHNT, CDR2 YYREEE (reference sequence). The CDR3 has 13 amino acids.